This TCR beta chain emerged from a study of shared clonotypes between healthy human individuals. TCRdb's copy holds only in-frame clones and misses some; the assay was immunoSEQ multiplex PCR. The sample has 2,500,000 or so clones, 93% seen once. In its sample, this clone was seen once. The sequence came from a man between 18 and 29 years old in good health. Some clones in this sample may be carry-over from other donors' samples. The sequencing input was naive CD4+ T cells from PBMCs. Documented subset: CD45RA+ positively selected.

CDR3 nucleotides: TGTGCCAGCAGCGTAGACGAGTGGGCCTACAATGAGCAGTTCTTC. Protein: CASSVDEWAYNEQFF. The chain combines TRBV9 with TRBJ2-1; unclear D gene. Trimming cost V 0 bases and J 2 bases, with 9 bases left between them. The CDR3 consists of 15 residues. Germline CDR1 SGDLS, CDR2 YYNGEE.